The 21 T cell receptor beta chains below come from one sample, sequenced in a study of technical replicates of blood from a handful of donors. Only in-frame clones appear in the TCRdb table, and some are missing; sequencing was by immunoSEQ multiplex PCR. Seen here are about 83,000 clones, about 96% observed once, and the top ten hold 0.31%. Sequencing input: T cells isolated from PBMCs. These receptors were collected from a human donor in good health.

The chain has TRBV30 and TRBJ2-7; the match to TRBD2 covers 8 bases. The CDR3 is 14 residues long. V lost 2 bases, J lost 5 bases, and 8 bases stayed unmatched. CDR1 is GTSNPN, CDR2 SVGIG, per germline (reference sequence). CDR3 in amino acids: CAWSQGTRMHEQYF. CDR3 coding DNA: TGTGCCTGGAGTCAGGGGACTAGAATGCACGAGCAGTACTTC.

The chain couples TRBV6-5 to TRBJ1-2, with D perhaps TRBD1 (5 bases). The germline V gene has CDR1 MNHEY and CDR2 SVGAGI. The CDR3 is 14 amino acids. With 2 bases removed from V and 3 bases from J, the gap between germline ends came to 10 bases. CDR3 in amino acids: CASSYSREYYGYTF. The CDR3 DNA is TGTGCCAGCAGTTACAGCAGGGAATACTATGGCTACACCTTC.

The chain joins TRBV11-2 to TRBJ1-5, with a possible D match to TRBD1 (6 bases). Trimming removed 5 bases from V and 0 bases from J, with 17 bases in between. CDR3 length: 17 residues. The germline V gene has CDR1 SGHAT and CDR2 FQNNGV. CDR3 sequence: CASSRDTGPYSNQPQHF. CDR3 DNA: TGTGCCAGCAGCCGGGACACGGGACCCTATAGCAATCAGCCCCAGCATTTT.

V gene TRBV7-2 combines with J gene TRBJ2-7, with no clear D. Deletions cut 1 base from V and 3 bases from J, with 13 bases between. The germline V gene has CDR1 SGHTA and CDR2 FQGNSA. The CDR3 spans 15 residues. CDR3 sequence (DNA): TGTGCCAGCAGCTTAGGCTTTCGAGGTTTCTACGAGCAGTACTTC. Its protein is CASSLGFRGFYEQYF.

The chain links TRBV7-2 to TRBJ2-3, with 7 nucleotides matching TRBD1. Germline loops: CDR1 SGHTA, CDR2 FQGNSA. V dropped 1 base and J dropped 10; count of bases not matched to a gene: 5. The CDR3 consists of 13 residues. The CDR3 sequence is CASSLDRGTAQYF. In DNA, the CDR3 is TGTGCCAGCAGCTTAGACAGGGGCACAGCGCAGTATTTT.

The V and J genes are TRBV2 and TRBJ1-1; D uncertain. Trimming cost V 6 bases and J 1 base, with 9 bases left between them. CDR3 length: 13 amino acids. Germline CDR1 SNHLY, CDR2 FYNNEI. The DNA for the CDR3 is TGTGCCAGCAGGGTCGAGGGGAACACTGAAGCTTTCTTT. This codes for CASRVEGNTEAFF.

This clone was seen a few times. CDR3 sequence reads: CASRGEQGFLQDTEAFF. In DNA form, the CDR3 reads TGTGCCAGCAGGGGAGAACAGGGGTTTCTGCAAGACACTGAAGCTTTCTTT. The gene calls are TRBV2 and TRBJ1-1, with 7 nucleotides matching TRBD1. V dropped 6 bases and J dropped 3; count of bases not matched to a gene: 16. Looked up from germline, CDR1 is SNHLY and CDR2 is FYNNEI. The CDR3 spans 17 residues.

The chain uses TRBV29-1 and TRBJ2-1, with 10 nucleotides matching TRBD2. The trim removed 4 bases at V and 6 bases at J, leaving 12 bases unmatched. The CDR3 is 16 residues long. Germline CDR1 SQVTM, CDR2 ANQGSEA. CDR3 nucleotides: TGCAGCGTTGTAGGGGTAGCGGGAGGAAAGGTCAATGAGCAGTTCTTC. Protein sequence: CSVVGVAGGKVNEQFF.

The chain uses TRBV7-2 and TRBJ2-1; D possibly corresponds to TRBD2 (5 bases). The CDR3 has 15 amino acids. Trimming left V 6 bases short and J 0 bases short, with 12 bases between. Germline V gene data show CDR1 as SGHTA and CDR2 as FQGNSA. The CDR3 loop reads CASRKPGSSYNEQFF. The CDR3 DNA follows: TGTGCCAGCAGAAAACCGGGGAGCTCCTACAATGAGCAGTTCTTC.

The J gene is TRBJ2-2, the V gene TRBV9; 7 nucleotides agree with TRBD2. The CDR3 runs 16 residues. Germline CDR1 reads SGDLS; CDR2 reads YYNGEE. The J segment lost 0 bases and the V segment lost 0 bases, leaving 2 bases of the junction unmatched. CDR3 coding DNA: TGTGCCAGCAGCGTAGGGGGGGGGACGAACACCGGGGAGCTGTTTTTT. Amino acid sequence: CASSVGGGTNTGELFF.

With respect to this clone: Other DNA variants within this sample encode the same CDR3. The chain uses TRBV18 and TRBJ1-4; no clear D gene. The V and J ends lost 6 bases and 3 bases respectively, with 8 bases between them. The germline V gene encodes CDR1 KGHSH and CDR2 LQKENI. The CDR3 length is 13 residues. DNA for the CDR3: TGTGCCAGCTCTCCAGAGGCTAATGAAAAACTGTTTTTT. Translating it yields CASSPEANEKLFF.

In this sample, this clone turned up once. The V call is TRBV7-9, the J call TRBJ1-4; 8 positions agree with TRBD1. The CDR3 has 13 amino acids. CDR1 and CDR2 from the germline V gene are SEHNR and FQNEAQ (reference sequence). V trimming: 10 bases; J trimming: 8 bases; junction bases outside the gene matches: 9. The chain's CDR3 is CATLGQGGEKLFF. In DNA form, the CDR3 reads TGTGCCACCCTAGGACAGGGCGGGGAAAAACTGTTTTTT.

Remarks on this clone: At the DNA level, this CDR3 is encoded by other sequences in the same sample as well. The chain combines TRBV9 with TRBJ1-1; D ambiguous. Germline CDR1 reads SGDLS; CDR2 reads YYNGEE. This CDR3 has 12 residues. The V end lost 0 bases, the J end lost 5 bases, and 5 bases lay between the germline ends. The CDR3 nucleotides are TGTGCCAGCAGCGTAGGCGGGACTGAAGCTTTCTTT. Residues: CASSVGGTEAFF. Full variable domain (missing parts from reference TRBV9 and TRBJ1-1): DSGVTQTPKHLITATGQRVTLRCSPRSGDLSVYWYQQSLDQGLQFLIQYYNGEERAKGNILERFSAQQFPDLHSELNLSSLELGDSALYFCASSVGGTEAFFGQGTRLTVV.

The chain has TRBV7-3 and TRBJ2-5; D may be TRBD2 (7 bases). The CDR3 contains 15 residues. CDR1 and CDR2 from the germline V gene are SGHTA and FQGTGA. V lost 5 bases and J lost 2, with 15 bases in between. The CDR3 sequence is CASSQGRGAQETQYF. CDR3 in DNA: TGTGCCAGCAGCCAGGGACGGGGGGCACAAGAGACCCAGTACTTC.

The chain recombines TRBV6-5 with TRBJ2-5; TRBD2 matches 10 bases. Germline CDR1 reads MNHEY; CDR2 reads SVGAGI. Trimming removed 1 base from V and 5 bases from J; junction bases left unmatched: 7. CDR3 length: 16 residues. The CDR3 region is CASSYFASGRVETQYF. The CDR3 nucleotides are TGTGCCAGCAGTTACTTCGCGAGCGGGAGGGTGGAGACCCAGTACTTC.

The chain uses TRBV4-2 and TRBJ2-2, with TRBD2 matching 9 bases. The CDR3 sequence is 18 residues long. V was pared by 0 bases and J by 2 bases, with 7 bases of the junction left unmatched. Germline V gene sequence: CDR1 LGHNA, CDR2 YNFKEQ. In DNA, the CDR3 is TGTGCCAGCAGCCAAGAAAATAGCGGGAGTGAAAACACCGGGGAGCTGTTTTTT. Protein: CASSQENSGSENTGELFF.

The rearrangement joins TRBV6-5 to TRBJ1-2; 7 bases match TRBD1. CDR3 size: 13 residues. CDR1 is MNHEY and CDR2 is SVGAGI in the germline V gene. After removal of 6 bases from V and 7 bases from J, the junction contained 8 bases not matched to a gene. The CDR3 DNA reads as TGTGCCAGCAGACTCACAGGGGATCCTGGCTACACCTTC. This gives the protein CASRLTGDPGYTF.

The chain couples TRBV5-4 to TRBJ2-2; 7 positions match TRBD1. The CDR3 runs to 14 residues. Germline-derived CDR1 and CDR2 are SGHNT and YYREEE (reference sequence). V was pared by 1 base and J by 5 bases, with 2 bases of the junction left unmatched. The CDR3 bases are TGTGCCAGCAGCTTGAACAGGGGTACCGGGGAGCTGTTTTTT. Amino acids: CASSLNRGTGELFF.

This clone came up once. This sequence joins TRBV27 and TRBJ2-7, with D tentatively TRBD2 (5 bases). Germline V CDR1 and CDR2: MNHEY, SMNVEV (reference sequence). CDR3 length: 14 amino acids. The V gene lost 2 bases and the J gene lost 3 bases, with 11 bases spanning the gap. The CDR3 loop is CASSLTLGIYEQYF. The CDR3 DNA is TGTGCCAGCAGTTTAACTCTCGGGATCTACGAGCAGTACTTC.

The CDR3 reads CSVEHGNYGYTF. CDR3 DNA: TGCAGCGTTGAACACGGTAACTATGGCTACACCTTC. This sequence joins TRBV29-1 and TRBJ1-2; D not resolved. This CDR3 contains 12 residues. The germline CDR1 and CDR2 sequences are SQVTM and ANQGSEA. With 2 bases removed from V and 1 base from J, the gap between germline ends came to 5 bases. Filled out from reference TRBV29-1 and TRBJ1-2, the complete variable domain reads SAVISQKPSRDICQRGTSLTIQCQVDSQVTMMFWYRQQPGQSLTLIATANQGSEATYESGFVIDKFPISRPNLTFSTLTVSNMSPEDSSIYLCSVEHGNYGYTFGSGTRLTVV.

This clone was seen more than once but under ten times. The rearrangement joins TRBV5-6 to TRBJ2-2, with 10 bases identical to TRBD2. Germline trimming cut 0 bases from V and 6 bases from J; bases unmatched to any gene: 14. The CDR3 sequence is 19 residues long. Germline loops: CDR1 SGHDT, CDR2 YYEEEE. The CDR3 DNA sequence: TGTGCCAGCAGCTTGGAAACACCTCTAGCGGGAGTTTTATCCGGGGAGCTGTTTTTT. This translates into CASSLETPLAGVLSGELFF.